This T cell receptor beta chain was captured in a study of cytomegalovirus exposure and HLA in healthy donors. Study overall: The 95 to 150 validation repertoires used a platform that matched the one used for the approximately 610 first-cohort repertoires, as a later analysis reported. Whole-study findings and limits: Many donors shared some public TCRs, even though most TCR sequences were rare. According to a subsequent analysis, TCR clusters identified in the first cohort showed a tendency to co-occur across the roughly 120 validation repertoires. The investigators catalogued 164 TCR beta chains as cytomegalovirus-associated.

The germline V and J ends were trimmed by 0 bases and 0 bases, with 9 bases remaining between them. Per the germline V gene, CDR1 is LGHNA and CDR2 is YSLEER. The CDR3 consists of 17 residues. A word on this clone: Its matching antigen is unknown.

Profiling relied on immunoSEQ multiplex PCR, and the TCRdb table lists in-frame clones only, not all of them. The table records roughly 98,000 clones, roughly 87% of them present only once. Sequencing was carried out using PBMCs. This sequence originates from a man aged 18 to 30 in good health and CMV-seropositive. The V and J genes are TRBV4-3 and TRBJ2-6; no firm D call. This CDR3 reads CASSQDYPSSGANVLTF. Here the CDR3 DNA reads TGCGCCAGCAGCCAAGACTACCCCTCCTCTGGGGCCAACGTCCTGACTTTC.